One and the same sample provided the 14 T cell receptor beta chains below, sequenced in a study of T cell changes during pregnancy in multiple sclerosis. The protocol was immunoSEQ multiplex PCR, while the TCRdb copy is restricted to in-frame clones and leaves out a portion. The sample carries tens of thousands of clones, about nine tenths recorded once. Here the sequenced sample was CD4+ T cells from peripheral blood mononuclear cells, taken before pregnancy. These receptors were collected from a female donor with multiple sclerosis, enrolled in a pregnancy study.

The sample holds one count of this clone. V usage is TRBV20-1 and J usage is TRBJ2-7, with D tentatively TRBD1 (6 bases). The CDR3 covers 11 residues. V was cut by 2 bases and J by 4 bases, with 6 bases left in between. The germline V gene encodes CDR1 DFQATT and CDR2 SNEGSKA (reference sequence). The CDR3 here is CSARQGYEQYF. The CDR3 DNA reads TGCAGTGCTAGACAGGGGTACGAGCAGTACTTC.

This rearrangement joins TRBV9 to TRBJ2-3; the match to TRBD2 covers 9 bases. Germline V gene lookup returns CDR1 SGDLS and CDR2 YYNGEE. CDR3 length: 16 residues. V lost 0 bases to trimming and J lost 1 base; unmatched junction nucleotides: 3. CDR3 sequence (DNA): TGTGCCAGCAGCGTAGGGGCTAGCGGGGGCACAGATACGCAGTATTTT. It translates to CASSVGASGGTDTQYF. Using reference TRBV9 and TRBJ2-3 for the parts outside the CDR3, the full variable domain is DSGVTQTPKHLITATGQRVTLRCSPRSGDLSVYWYQQSLDQGLQFLIQYYNGEERAKGNILERFSAQQFPDLHSELNLSSLELGDSALYFCASSVGASGGTDTQYFGPGTRLTVL.

The genes are TRBV28 and TRBJ1-4, with 7 bases aligning to TRBD1. V gave up 6 bases and J gave up 5 bases; unmatched junction bases: 9. This CDR3 is 15 amino acids long. The germline gives CDR1 MDHEN, CDR2 SYDVKM. The CDR3 loop is CASSLSGGSNEKLFF. DNA for the CDR3: TGTGCCAGCAGCCTCTCAGGGGGGTCAAATGAAAAACTGTTTTTT.

The chain couples TRBV2 to TRBJ2-5; 9 bases align to TRBD2. Germline values: CDR1 SNHLY, CDR2 FYNNEI. The CDR3 sequence is 14 residues long. The V segment lost 7 bases and the J segment 3 bases; nucleotides outside the gene matches: 6. This chain's CDR3 is CASKVASGKETQYF. As DNA, the CDR3 is TGTGCCAGCAAAGTCGCTAGCGGGAAAGAGACCCAGTACTTC.

In this sample, this clone turned up once. The chain joins TRBV19 to TRBJ2-4; D remains ambiguous. V lost 5 bases and J 0 bases, leaving 17 bases between the germline ends. CDR1 LNHDA and CDR2 SQIVND come from the germline V gene (reference sequence). The CDR3 contains 17 residues. The CDR3 DNA reads as TGTGCCAGTAGTCCTTTGCCTCTTACAGAAGCCAAAAACATTCAGTACTTC. It encodes CASSPLPLTEAKNIQYF.

The chain employs TRBV19 and TRBJ1-1; D may be TRBD1 (6 bases). The CDR3 has 14 residues. V was pared by 1 base and J by 5 bases, with 11 bases between. In germline, CDR1 is LNHDA, CDR2 SQIVND (reference sequence). The CDR3 bases are TGTGCCAGTAGTATAGGGCGAAGGGGGACTGAAGCTTTCTTT. Translated, it gives CASSIGRRGTEAFF.

The chain is built from TRBV4-1 and TRBJ2-7; 7 positions match TRBD1. Unmatched junction bases numbered 5, after V lost 1 base and J lost 2 bases. Germline V lookup: CDR1 MGHRA, CDR2 YSYEKL. There are 15 residues in the CDR3. DNA for the CDR3: TGCGCCAGCAGCCAAGTCCCAGGGGGAACCTACGAGCAGTACTTC. Its protein is CASSQVPGGTYEQYF.

DNA for the CDR3: TGCGCCAGCAGCCAAGCCGGAACAGGGGGCTTGAATGAGCAGTTCTTC. Translated: CASSQAGTGGLNEQFF. This chain links TRBV4-3 with TRBJ2-1, with TRBD1 matching over 9 bases. This CDR3 contains 16 residues. Per the germline V gene, CDR1 is LGHNA and CDR2 is YSLEER. The trim removed 1 base at V and 7 bases at J, leaving 8 bases unmatched.

J is TRBJ1-5 and V is TRBV19; the D is unclear. The V end lost 3 bases, the J end lost 3 bases, and 12 bases lay between the germline ends. CDR1 is LNHDA and CDR2 is SQIVND in the germline V gene (reference sequence). The CDR3 has 15 residues. This CDR3 is CASSITPRNNQPQHF. The CDR3 DNA sequence: TGTGCCAGTAGTATCACCCCGAGGAACAATCAGCCCCAGCATTTT. Filled out from reference TRBV19 and TRBJ1-5, the complete variable domain reads DGGITQSPKYLFRKEGQNVTLSCEQNLNHDAMYWYRQDPGQGLRLIYYSQIVNDFQKGDIAEGYSVSREKKESFPLTVTSAQKNPTAFYLCASSITPRNNQPQHFGDGTRLSIL.

The chain couples TRBV28 to TRBJ2-1, with 10 bases fitting TRBD2. The CDR3 consists of 15 residues. The V gene's germline CDR1 is MDHEN and CDR2 SYDVKM. V trimming: 5 bases; J trimming: 8 bases; junction bases outside the gene matches: 9. The CDR3 loop reads CASSTPPSGSHEQFF. The DNA for the CDR3 is TGTGCCAGCAGTACCCCTCCTAGCGGGAGTCATGAGCAGTTCTTC.

The genes are TRBV6-1 and TRBJ2-5; 10 nucleotides match TRBD1. CDR1 and CDR2 from the germline V gene are MNHNS and SASEGT. V was pared by 2 bases and J by 7 bases, with 7 bases of the junction left unmatched. CDR3 length equals 15 residues. CDR3: CASSEFGTGEGTQYF. CDR3 in DNA: TGTGCCAGCAGTGAATTCGGGACAGGGGAAGGGACCCAGTACTTC.

The V call is TRBV7-2, the J call TRBJ2-1, with 13 bases fitting TRBD2. The trim removed 5 bases at V and 8 bases at J, leaving 12 bases unmatched. The CDR3 has 17 residues. Germline V gene data show CDR1 as SGHTA and CDR2 as FQGNSA. The CDR3 bases are TGTGCCAGCAGCCCCGAACCGGGACTAGCGGGAACCGATGAGCAGTTCTTC. The encoded protein is CASSPEPGLAGTDEQFF.

The rearrangement uses TRBV7-2 and TRBJ2-3; TRBD1 matches at 7 bases. The J segment lost 6 bases and the V segment lost 0 bases, leaving 6 bases of the junction unmatched. From germline, CDR1 is SGHTA and CDR2 FQGNSA. The CDR3 contains 15 residues. This CDR3 is CASSLAPRGKDTQYF. CDR3 DNA: TGTGCCAGCAGCTTAGCGCCCAGGGGGAAGGATACGCAGTATTTT.

This chain joins TRBV5-1 and TRBJ2-7; 12 bases align to TRBD1. V was clipped by 4 bases and J by 6 bases; unmatched bases: 8. The germline CDR1 and CDR2 sequences are SGHRS and YFSETQ. This CDR3 spans 15 amino acids. The DNA of the CDR3 is TGCGCCAGCAGCAGATCCGGGACAGGGGGCAGCGAGCAGTACTTC. Translated, it gives CASSRSGTGGSEQYF. Drawing the rest from reference TRBV5-1 and TRBJ2-7, the complete variable domain is KAGVTQTPRYLIKTRGQQVTLSCSPISGHRSVSWYQQTPGQGLQFLFEYFSETQRNKGNFPGRFSGRQFSNSRSEMNVSTLELGDSALYLCASSRSGTGGSEQYFGPGTRLTVT.